This T cell receptor beta chain originates from a study of read filtering for tumor transcriptome and immune sequencing. Points from the study as a whole: Compared with RNA-seq, IR-seq gave much higher clonotype depth and reliability.

This CDR3 contains 16 residues. V lost 2 bases and J lost 5, with 20 bases in between. In germline, CDR1 is SGHRS, CDR2 YFSETQ. This library used around 400 ng RNA and molecular barcoded adaptors spanning alpha/delta and beta/gamma chains. From the reads, TCRdb called clonotypes with MiXCR, one entry per CDR3 protein. In the table there are roughly 69,000 distinct CDR3 sequences, 14% of which are singletons. This clonotype was observed at least ten times. Its antigen is still unknown. The sequenced sample was a population of CD138-negative cells sorted from bone marrow. The sequence was collected from a donor aged 40 or older with multiple myeloma. The V gene is TRBV5-1, the J gene TRBJ2-7; D is possibly TRBD2 (6 bases). This CDR3 is CASSFGQGGKLDEQYF. The CDR3, as DNA: TGCGCCAGCAGCTTCGGGCAGGGAGGTAAATTGGACGAGCAGTACTTC.